This TCR beta chain was obtained from a study of blood T cell repertoires in COVID-19. Whole-study context: Researchers got acute and convalescent COVID-19 samples from the United States, Italy and Spain.

This CDR3 is 12 amino acids long. V was trimmed by 6 bases and J by 5 bases, leaving 9 bases between them. In germline, CDR1 is MNHEY, CDR2 SVGEGT. Enrollees, about 18 to 95 years old, lived in 24 US areas. Grouping used clinical history reported by participants in a survey and questionnaire. As processed by the authors: Reference gene primer amplification yielded estimated nucleated cell counts. Using immunoSEQ multiplex PCR, the repertoire was profiled, and TCRdb retains in-frame clones only, with some absent. V, J and clone size were drawn from that table, and D and trimming were deduced from the DNA. The sample carries hundreds of thousands of clones, about 90% recorded once.

The rearrangement uses TRBV6-2 or TRBV6-3 and TRBJ2-3; D not resolved. The sequencing input was PBMCs or T cells enriched from blood (not recorded which). The receptor's source is a young man who had been exposed to COVID-19. The CDR3 DNA is TGTGCCAGCAGCCTTCGTAGAGATACGCAGTATTTT. Amino acids: CASSLRRDTQYF.